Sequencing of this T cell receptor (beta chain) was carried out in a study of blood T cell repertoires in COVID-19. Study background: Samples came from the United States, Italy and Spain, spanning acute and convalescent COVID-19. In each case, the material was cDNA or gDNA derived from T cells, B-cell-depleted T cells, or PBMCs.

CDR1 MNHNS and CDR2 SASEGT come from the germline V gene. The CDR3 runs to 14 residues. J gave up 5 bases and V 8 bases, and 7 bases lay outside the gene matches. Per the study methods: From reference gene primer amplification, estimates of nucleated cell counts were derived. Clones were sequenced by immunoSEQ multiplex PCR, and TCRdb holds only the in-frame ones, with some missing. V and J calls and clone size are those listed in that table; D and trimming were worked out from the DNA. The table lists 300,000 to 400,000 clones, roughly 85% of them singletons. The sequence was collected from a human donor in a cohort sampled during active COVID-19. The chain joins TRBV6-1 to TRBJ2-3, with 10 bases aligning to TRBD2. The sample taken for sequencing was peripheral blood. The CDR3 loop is CASRSSGGKDTQYF. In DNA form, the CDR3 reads TGTGCCAGCCGGAGTAGCGGGGGGAAAGATACGCAGTATTTT.